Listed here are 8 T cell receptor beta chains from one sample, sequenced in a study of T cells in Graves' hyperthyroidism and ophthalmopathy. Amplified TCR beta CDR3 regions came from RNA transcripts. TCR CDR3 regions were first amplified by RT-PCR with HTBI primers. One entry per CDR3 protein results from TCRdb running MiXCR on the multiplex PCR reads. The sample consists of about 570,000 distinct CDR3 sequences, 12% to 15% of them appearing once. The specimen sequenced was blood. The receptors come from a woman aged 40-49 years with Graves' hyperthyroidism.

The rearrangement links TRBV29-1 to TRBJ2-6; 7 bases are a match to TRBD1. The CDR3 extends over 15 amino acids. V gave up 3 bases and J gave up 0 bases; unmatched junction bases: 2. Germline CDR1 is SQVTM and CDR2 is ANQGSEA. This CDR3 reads CSVEDRSSGANVLTF. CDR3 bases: TGCAGCGTTGAGGACAGGAGCTCTGGGGCCAACGTCCTGACTTTC.

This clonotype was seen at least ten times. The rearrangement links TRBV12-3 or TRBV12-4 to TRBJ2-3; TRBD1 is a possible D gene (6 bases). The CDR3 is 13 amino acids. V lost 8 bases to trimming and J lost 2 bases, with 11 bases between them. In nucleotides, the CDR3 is TGTGCCAGCGGACAGAACCCCACAGATACGCAGTATTTT. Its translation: CASGQNPTDTQYF.

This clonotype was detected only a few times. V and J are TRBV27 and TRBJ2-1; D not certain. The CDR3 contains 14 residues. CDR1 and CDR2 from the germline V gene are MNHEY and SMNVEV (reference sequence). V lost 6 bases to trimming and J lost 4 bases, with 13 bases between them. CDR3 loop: CASSPIFGYNEQFF. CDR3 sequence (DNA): TGTGCCAGCAGCCCGATTTTTGGGTACAATGAGCAGTTCTTC.

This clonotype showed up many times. The CDR3 spells CASSPTGKEQFF. CDR3 nucleotides: TGTGCCAGCTCACCGACCGGGAAGGAGCAGTTCTTC. V is TRBV18 and J is TRBJ2-1, with a possible D match to TRBD2 (5 bases). Trimming took 3 bases from V and 10 from J, leaving 10 bases between them. Germline V gene sequence: CDR1 KGHSH, CDR2 LQKENI. This CDR3 contains 12 residues. Filled out from reference TRBV18 and TRBJ2-1, the complete variable domain reads NAGVMQNPRHLVRRRGQEARLRCSPMKGHSHVYWYRQLPEEGLKFMVYLQKENIIDESGMPKERFSAEFPKEGPSILRIQQVVRGDSAAYFCASSPTGKEQFFGPGTRLTVL.

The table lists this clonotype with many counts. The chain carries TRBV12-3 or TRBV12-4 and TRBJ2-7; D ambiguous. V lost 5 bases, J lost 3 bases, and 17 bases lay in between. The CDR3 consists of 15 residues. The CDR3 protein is CASSLDRQVNYEQYF. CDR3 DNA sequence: TGTGCCAGCAGTCTGGACCGGCAGGTGAACTACGAGCAGTACTTC.

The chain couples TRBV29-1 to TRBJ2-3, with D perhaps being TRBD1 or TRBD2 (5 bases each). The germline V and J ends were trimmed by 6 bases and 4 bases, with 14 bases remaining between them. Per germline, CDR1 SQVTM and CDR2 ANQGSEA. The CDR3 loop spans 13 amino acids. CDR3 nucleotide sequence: TGCAGCGTGGGGGACCAAGGGCCAGATACGCAGTATTTT. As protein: CSVGDQGPDTQYF.

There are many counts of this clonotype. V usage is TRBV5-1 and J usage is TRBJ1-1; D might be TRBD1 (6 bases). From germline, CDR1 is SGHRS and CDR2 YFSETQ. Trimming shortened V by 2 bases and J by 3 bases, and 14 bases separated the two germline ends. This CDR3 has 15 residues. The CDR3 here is CASSLQGPPYTEAFF. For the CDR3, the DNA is TGCGCCAGCAGCTTACAGGGTCCGCCTTACACTGAAGCTTTCTTT.

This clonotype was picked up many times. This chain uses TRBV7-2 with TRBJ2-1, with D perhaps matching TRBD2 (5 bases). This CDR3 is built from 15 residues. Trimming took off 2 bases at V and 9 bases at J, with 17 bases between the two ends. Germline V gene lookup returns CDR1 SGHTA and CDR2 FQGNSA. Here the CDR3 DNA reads TGTGCCAGCAGCTTACGTACTAGTGGTCAGAGTGAGCAGTTCTTC. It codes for CASSLRTSGQSEQFF.